This record covers a single T cell receptor (beta chain). V dropped 3 bases and J dropped 2 bases, with 9 bases sitting between them. CDR3 length: 13 residues. Germline V gene lookup returns CDR1 SGDLS and CDR2 YYNGEE. The sample comes from a study of blood T cell repertoires in COVID-19. Study as a whole: The cDNA or gDNA used as material had been derived from T cells, B-cell-depleted T cells, or PBMCs.

Per the original methods: From reference gene primer amplification, estimates of nucleated cell counts were derived. Measured with immunoSEQ multiplex PCR; TCRdb has only the in-frame clones, and not every one. V, J and clone size are taken as reported in that table, and D and trimming were inferred from the DNA itself. This sample has about 150,000 clones, with over 75% found just once. Specimen: peripheral blood. The TCR sequence derives from a woman aged 55-70 years with active COVID-19. The rearrangement links TRBV9 to TRBJ2-7; TRBD1 is a possible D gene (7 bases). Here the CDR3 reads CASSGRGAYEQYF. The CDR3 DNA is TGTGCCAGCAGCGGCAGGGGGGCCTACGAGCAGTACTTC.